This T cell receptor (beta chain) was captured by sequencing in a study of cytomegalovirus exposure and HLA in healthy donors. In the study overall: In an early release, HLA-typed donors contributed approximately 80 million unique TCR sequences. Findings of the study overall: Cytomegalovirus-associated status was assigned to about 160 TCR beta chains. Accurate predictions that matched the HLA-A and HLA-B alleles of most subjects were reportedly made from TCR beta sequences.

This clone was detected a few times. As yet, its antigen is unknown. CDR1 and CDR2 from the germline V gene are SGHVS and FNYEAQ. The CDR3 length is 18 residues. Trimming stripped 1 base from V and 6 bases from J, with 25 bases between. It was with 60 Vbeta and 13 Jbeta primers that the PCR ran. Libraries were prepared by immunoSEQ multiplex PCR; TCRdb keeps only in-frame clonotypes and omits some of them. The profile shows about 200,000 clones, approximately 70% of them singletons. This chain joins TRBV7-6 and TRBJ2-7; a possible D gene is TRBD2 (6 bases). Sequenced sample: PBMCs. This TCR was sampled from a woman aged 30 to 39 in good health and CMV-seronegative. DNA for the CDR3: TGTGCCAGCAGCTTAGATTCTCCGGTTGGGGGGAGTGGGGCCGAGCAGTACTTC. This encodes CASSLDSPVGGSGAEQYF.